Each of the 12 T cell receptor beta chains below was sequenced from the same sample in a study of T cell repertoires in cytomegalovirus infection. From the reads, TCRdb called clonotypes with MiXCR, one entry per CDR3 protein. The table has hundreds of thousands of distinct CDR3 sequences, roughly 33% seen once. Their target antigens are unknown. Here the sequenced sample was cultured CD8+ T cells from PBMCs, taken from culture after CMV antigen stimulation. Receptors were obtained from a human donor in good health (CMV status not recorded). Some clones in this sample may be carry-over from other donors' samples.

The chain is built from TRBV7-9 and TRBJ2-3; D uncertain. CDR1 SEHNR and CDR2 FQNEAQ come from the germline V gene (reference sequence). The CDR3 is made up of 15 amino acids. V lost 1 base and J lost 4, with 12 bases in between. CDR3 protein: CASSLDRSLPDTQYF. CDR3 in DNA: TGTGCCAGCAGCTTAGATCGAAGCTTGCCAGATACGCAGTATTTT.

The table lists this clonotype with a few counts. The CDR3 coding sequence is TGCGCCAGCAGTGAGTGGCAATCGGACAGCTACAATGAGCAGTTCTTC. This encodes CASSEWQSDSYNEQFF. The chain joins TRBV10-1 to TRBJ2-1; D perhaps matches TRBD1 (6 bases). This CDR3 comprises 16 residues. Deletions cut 1 base from V and 3 bases from J, with 13 bases between. Germline V gene data show CDR1 as WNHNN and CDR2 as SYGVQD (reference sequence).

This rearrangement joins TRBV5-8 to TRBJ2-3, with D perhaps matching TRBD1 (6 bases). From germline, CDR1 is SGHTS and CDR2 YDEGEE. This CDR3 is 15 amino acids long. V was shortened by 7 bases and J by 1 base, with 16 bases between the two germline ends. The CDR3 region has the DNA TGTGCCAGCCGTTGGGACACCATCCGCACAGATACGCAGTATTTT. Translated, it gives CASRWDTIRTDTQYF.

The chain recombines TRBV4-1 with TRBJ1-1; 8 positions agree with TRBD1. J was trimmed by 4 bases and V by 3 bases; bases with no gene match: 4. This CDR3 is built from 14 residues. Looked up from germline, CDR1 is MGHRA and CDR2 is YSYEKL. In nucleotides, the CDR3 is TGCGCCAGCAGCCACGCAGGGGGCGGCACTGAAGCTTTCTTT. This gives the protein CASSHAGGGTEAFF.

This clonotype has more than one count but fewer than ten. The DNA of the CDR3 is TGTGCCTCCCGACAGGGACACAACACTGAAGCTTTCTTT. Translated, it gives CASRQGHNTEAFF. The V and J genes are TRBV7-9 and TRBJ1-1; 7 bases are a match to TRBD1. With 11 bases clipped from V and 2 bases from J, the junction kept 8 bases outside the gene matches. The CDR3 covers 13 residues. CDR1 is SEHNR, CDR2 FQNEAQ, per germline (reference sequence).

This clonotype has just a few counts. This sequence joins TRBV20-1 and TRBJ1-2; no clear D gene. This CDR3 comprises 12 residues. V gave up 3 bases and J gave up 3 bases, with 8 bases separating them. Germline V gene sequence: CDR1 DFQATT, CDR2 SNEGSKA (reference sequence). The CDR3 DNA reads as TGCAGTGCTAGGCTGCACTACTATGGCTACACCTTC. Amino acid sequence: CSARLHYYGYTF.

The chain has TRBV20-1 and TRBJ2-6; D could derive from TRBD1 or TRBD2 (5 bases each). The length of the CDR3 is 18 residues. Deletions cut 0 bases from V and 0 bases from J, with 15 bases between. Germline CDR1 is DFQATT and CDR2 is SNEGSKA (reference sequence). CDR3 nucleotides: TGCAGTGCTAGAGATCGCCTGCGTGGGGGCTCTGGGGCCAACGTCCTGACTTTC. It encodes CSARDRLRGGSGANVLTF.

Written as DNA, the CDR3 is TGTGCCAGTACTGATCGGGACAGGGGCTCTGGTGGTGGCTACACCTTC. It encodes CASTDRDRGSGGGYTF. The gene calls are TRBV19 and TRBJ1-2; TRBD1 aligns across 10 bases. With V trimmed by 7 bases and J by 7 bases, 15 bases remained unmatched. This CDR3 is 16 amino acids long. Germline V gene sequence: CDR1 LNHDA, CDR2 SQIVND (reference sequence).

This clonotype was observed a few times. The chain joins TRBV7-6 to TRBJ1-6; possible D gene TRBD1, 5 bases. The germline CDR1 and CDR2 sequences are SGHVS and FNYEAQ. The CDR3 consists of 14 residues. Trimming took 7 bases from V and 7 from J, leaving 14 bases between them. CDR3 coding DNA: TGTGCCAGCAAACTTGACAGAGACAATTCACCCCTCCACTTT. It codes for CASKLDRDNSPLHF.

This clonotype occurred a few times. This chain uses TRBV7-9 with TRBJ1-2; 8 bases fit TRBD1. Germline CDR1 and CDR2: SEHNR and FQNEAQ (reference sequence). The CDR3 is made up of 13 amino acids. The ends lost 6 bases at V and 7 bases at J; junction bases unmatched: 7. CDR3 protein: CASRHRTGSGYTF. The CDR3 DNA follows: TGTGCCAGCAGACACAGGACAGGGAGTGGCTACACCTTC.

CDR3 sequence reads: CASSQDMEGTANSPLHF. In DNA, the CDR3 is TGCGCCAGCAGCCAAGATATGGAGGGGACAGCGAATTCACCCCTCCACTTT. The V gene is TRBV4-3, the J gene TRBJ1-6; 7 bases are a match to TRBD1. Per the germline V gene, CDR1 is LGHNA and CDR2 is YSLEER. The CDR3 spans 17 residues. The J segment lost 7 bases and the V segment lost 0 bases, leaving 9 bases of the junction unmatched.

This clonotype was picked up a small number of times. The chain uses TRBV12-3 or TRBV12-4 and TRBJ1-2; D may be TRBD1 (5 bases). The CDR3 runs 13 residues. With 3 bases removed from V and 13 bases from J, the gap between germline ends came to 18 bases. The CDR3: CASSFPPGGLSTF. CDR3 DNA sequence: TGTGCCAGCAGTTTCCCTCCTGGGGGACTAAGCACCTTC.